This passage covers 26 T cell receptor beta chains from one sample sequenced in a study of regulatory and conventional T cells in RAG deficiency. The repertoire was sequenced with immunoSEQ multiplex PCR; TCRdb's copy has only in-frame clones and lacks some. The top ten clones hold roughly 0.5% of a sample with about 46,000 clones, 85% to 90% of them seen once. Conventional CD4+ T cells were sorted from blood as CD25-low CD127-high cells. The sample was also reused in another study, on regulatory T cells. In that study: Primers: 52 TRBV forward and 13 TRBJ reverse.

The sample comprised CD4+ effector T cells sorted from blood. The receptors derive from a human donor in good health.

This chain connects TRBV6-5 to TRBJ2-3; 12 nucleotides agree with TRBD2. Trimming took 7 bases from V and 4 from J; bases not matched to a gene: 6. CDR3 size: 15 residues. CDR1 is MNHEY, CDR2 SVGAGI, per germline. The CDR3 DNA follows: TGTGCCAGCACCCAACTAGCGGGAGGATCAGATACGCAGTATTTT. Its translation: CASTQLAGGSDTQYF.

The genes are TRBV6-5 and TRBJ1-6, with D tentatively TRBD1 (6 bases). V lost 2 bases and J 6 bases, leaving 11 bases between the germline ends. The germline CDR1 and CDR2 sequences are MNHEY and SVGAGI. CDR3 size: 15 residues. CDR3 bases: TGTGCCAGCAGTTACACCTCGGACAGTAATTCACCCCTCCACTTT. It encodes CASSYTSDSNSPLHF.

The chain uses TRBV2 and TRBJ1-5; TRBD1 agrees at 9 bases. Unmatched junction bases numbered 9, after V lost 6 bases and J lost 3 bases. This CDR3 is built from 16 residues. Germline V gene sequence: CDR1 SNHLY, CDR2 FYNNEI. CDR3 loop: CASRPIDRGANQPQHF. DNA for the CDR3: TGTGCCAGCAGACCCATCGACAGGGGGGCCAATCAGCCCCAGCATTTT.

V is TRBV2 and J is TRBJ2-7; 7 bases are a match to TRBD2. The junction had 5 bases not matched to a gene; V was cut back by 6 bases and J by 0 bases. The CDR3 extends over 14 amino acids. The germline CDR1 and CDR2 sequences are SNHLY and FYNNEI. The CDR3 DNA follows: TGTGCCAGCAGAGGACTAGGGAGCTCCTACGAGCAGTACTTC. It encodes CASRGLGSSYEQYF.

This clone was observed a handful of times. The CDR3 region has the DNA TGTGCCAGTATCCCACAGGGGCCGCTCAATCAGCCCCAGCATTTT. The encoded protein is CASIPQGPLNQPQHF. J is TRBJ1-5 and V is TRBV19, with 7 bases lining up with TRBD1. CDR1 and CDR2 (germline): LNHDA, SQIVND (reference sequence). The CDR3 runs to 15 residues. V was clipped by 7 bases and J by 3 bases; unmatched bases: 9.

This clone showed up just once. The CDR3 nucleotides are TGTGCCAGCAGGGATTGGACAGCCTCTGGAAACACCATATATTTT. This translates into CASRDWTASGNTIYF. This chain uses TRBV28 with TRBJ1-3, with D possibly being TRBD1 (6 bases). CDR1 and CDR2 from the germline V gene are MDHEN and SYDVKM. The CDR3 runs to 15 residues. The V end lost 6 bases, the J end lost 0 bases, and 12 bases lay between the germline ends.

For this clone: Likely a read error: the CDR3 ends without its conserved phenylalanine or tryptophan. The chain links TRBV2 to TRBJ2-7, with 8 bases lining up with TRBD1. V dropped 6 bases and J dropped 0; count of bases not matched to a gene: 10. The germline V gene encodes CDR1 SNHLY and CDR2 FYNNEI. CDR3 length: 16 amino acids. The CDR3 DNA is TGTGCCAGCAGCCAACCTCTGGACAGGGACTCCTACGAGCAGTACTAC. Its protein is CASSQPLDRDSYEQYY.

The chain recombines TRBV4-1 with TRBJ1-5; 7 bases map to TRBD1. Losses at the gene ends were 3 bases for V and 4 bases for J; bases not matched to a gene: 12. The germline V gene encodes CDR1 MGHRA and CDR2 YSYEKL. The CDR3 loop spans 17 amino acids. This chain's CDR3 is CASSQVLTGALNQPQHF. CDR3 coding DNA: TGCGCCAGCAGCCAGGTCTTAACAGGGGCCCTAAATCAGCCCCAGCATTTT.

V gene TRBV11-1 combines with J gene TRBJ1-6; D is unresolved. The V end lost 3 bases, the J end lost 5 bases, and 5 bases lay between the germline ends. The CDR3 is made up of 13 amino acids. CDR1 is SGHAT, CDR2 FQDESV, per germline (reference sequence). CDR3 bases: TGTGCCAGCAGCTTCCTGAATAATTCACCCCTCCACTTT. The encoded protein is CASSFLNNSPLHF.

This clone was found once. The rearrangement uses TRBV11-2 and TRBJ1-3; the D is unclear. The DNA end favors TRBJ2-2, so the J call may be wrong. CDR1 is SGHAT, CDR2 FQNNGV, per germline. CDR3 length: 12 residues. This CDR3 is CASSLEVGELFF. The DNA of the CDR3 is TGTGCCAGCAGCTTAGAGGTCGGGGAGCTGTTTTTT.

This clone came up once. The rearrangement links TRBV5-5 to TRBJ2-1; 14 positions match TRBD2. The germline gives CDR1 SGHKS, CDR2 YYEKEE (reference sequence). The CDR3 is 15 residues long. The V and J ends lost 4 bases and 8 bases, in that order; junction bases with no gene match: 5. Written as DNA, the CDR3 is TGTGCCAGCAGCGGGACTAGCGGGAGTATGCATGAGCAGTTCTTC. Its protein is CASSGTSGSMHEQFF.

Here the CDR3 reads CAWSGTYAEAFF. CDR3 DNA sequence: TGTGCCTGGAGTGGGACCTATGCTGAAGCTTTCTTT. The chain recombines TRBV30 with TRBJ1-1; D not resolved. With 1 base removed from V and 6 bases from J, the gap between germline ends came to 9 bases. The CDR3 is 12 amino acids. CDR1 is GTSNPN and CDR2 is SVGIG in the germline V gene (reference sequence). Variable domain in full (rest from reference TRBV30 and TRBJ1-1): SQTIHQWPATLVQPVGSPLSLECTVEGTSNPNLYWYRQAAGRGLQLLFYSVGIGQISSEVPQNLSASRPQDRQFILSSKKLLLSDSGFYLCAWSGTYAEAFFGQGTRLTVV.

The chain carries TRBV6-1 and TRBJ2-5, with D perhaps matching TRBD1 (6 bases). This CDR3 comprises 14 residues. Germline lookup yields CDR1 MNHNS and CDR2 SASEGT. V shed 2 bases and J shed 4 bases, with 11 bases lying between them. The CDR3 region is CASSETRGRETQYF. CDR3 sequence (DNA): TGTGCCAGCAGTGAAACCAGGGGACGAGAGACCCAGTACTTC.

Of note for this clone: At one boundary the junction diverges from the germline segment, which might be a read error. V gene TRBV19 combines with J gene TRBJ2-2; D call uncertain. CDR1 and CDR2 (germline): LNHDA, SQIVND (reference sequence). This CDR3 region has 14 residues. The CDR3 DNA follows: TGTGCCAGTAGTATAGCCGCGAAAACCGGGGAGCTGTTTTTT. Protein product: CASSIAAKTGELFF.

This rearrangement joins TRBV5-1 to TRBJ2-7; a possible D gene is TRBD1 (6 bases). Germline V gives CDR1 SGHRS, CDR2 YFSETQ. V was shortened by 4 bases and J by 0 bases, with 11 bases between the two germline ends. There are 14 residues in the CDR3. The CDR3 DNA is TGCGCCAGCAGCGGGGGACAAAGCTCCTACGAGCAGTACTTC. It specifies CASSGGQSSYEQYF. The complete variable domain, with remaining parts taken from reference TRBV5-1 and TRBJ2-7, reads KAGVTQTPRYLIKTRGQQVTLSCSPISGHRSVSWYQQTPGQGLQFLFEYFSETQRNKGNFPGRFSGRQFSNSRSEMNVSTLELGDSALYLCASSGGQSSYEQYFGPGTRLTVT.

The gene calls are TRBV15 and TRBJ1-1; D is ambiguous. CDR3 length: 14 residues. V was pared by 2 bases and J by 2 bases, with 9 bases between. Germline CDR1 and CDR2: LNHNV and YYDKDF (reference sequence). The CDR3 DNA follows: TGTGCCACCAGCAGACAGGTCCTCAACACTGAAGCTTTCTTT. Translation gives CATSRQVLNTEAFF.

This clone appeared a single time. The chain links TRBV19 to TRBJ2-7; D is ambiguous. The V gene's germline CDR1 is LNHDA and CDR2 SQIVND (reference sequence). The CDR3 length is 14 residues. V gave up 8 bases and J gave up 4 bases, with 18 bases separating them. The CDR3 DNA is TGTGCCAGTGGGATCACGGGCAGTACTTACGAGCAGTACTTC. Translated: CASGITGSTYEQYF.

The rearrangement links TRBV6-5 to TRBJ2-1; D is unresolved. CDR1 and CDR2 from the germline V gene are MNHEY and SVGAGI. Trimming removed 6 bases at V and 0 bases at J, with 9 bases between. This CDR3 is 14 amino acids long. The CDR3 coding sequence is TGTGCCAGCAGCCAAACGAGCTCCTACAATGAGCAGTTCTTC. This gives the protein CASSQTSSYNEQFF.

CDR3 nucleotides: TGCGCCAGCAGCTTGACCGGGACAGGGGGCACAGACACCTTC. Its translation: CASSLTGTGGTDTF. The V call is TRBV5-1, the J call TRBJ1-2; 12 bases are a match to TRBD1. CDR1 and CDR2 from the germline V gene are SGHRS and YFSETQ. Trimming at V came to 1 base and at J to 12 bases, leaving 7 bases not matched to a gene. The CDR3 runs to 14 residues.

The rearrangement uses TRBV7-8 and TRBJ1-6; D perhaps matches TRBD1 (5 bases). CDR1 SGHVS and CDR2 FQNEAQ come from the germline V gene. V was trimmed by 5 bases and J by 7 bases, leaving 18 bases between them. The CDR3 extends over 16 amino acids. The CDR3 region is CASSARRDWGNSPLHF. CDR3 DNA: TGTGCCAGCAGCGCGCGGAGGGACTGGGGGAATTCACCCCTCCACTTT.

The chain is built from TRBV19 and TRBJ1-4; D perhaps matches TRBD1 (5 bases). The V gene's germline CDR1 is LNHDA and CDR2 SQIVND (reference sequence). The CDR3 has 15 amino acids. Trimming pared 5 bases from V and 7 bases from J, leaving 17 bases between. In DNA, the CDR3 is TGTGCCAGTAGTTTCGGGACGGCTTTGCTTGAAAAACTGTTTTTT. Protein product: CASSFGTALLEKLFF.

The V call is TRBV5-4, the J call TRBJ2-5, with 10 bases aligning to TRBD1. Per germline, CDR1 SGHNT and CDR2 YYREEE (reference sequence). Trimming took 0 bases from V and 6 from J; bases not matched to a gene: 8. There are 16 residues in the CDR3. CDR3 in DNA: TGTGCCAGCAGCTTGGGACAGGGGGCTGGTGAAAAGACCCAGTACTTC. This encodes CASSLGQGAGEKTQYF.

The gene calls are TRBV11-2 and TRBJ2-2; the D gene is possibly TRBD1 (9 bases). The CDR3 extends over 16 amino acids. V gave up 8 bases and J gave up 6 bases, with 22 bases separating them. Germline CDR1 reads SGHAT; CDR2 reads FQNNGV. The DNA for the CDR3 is TGTGCCAGCGGCCGGGACAGGGTCGGGAGGGCCGGGGAGCTGTTTTTT. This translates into CASGRDRVGRAGELFF.

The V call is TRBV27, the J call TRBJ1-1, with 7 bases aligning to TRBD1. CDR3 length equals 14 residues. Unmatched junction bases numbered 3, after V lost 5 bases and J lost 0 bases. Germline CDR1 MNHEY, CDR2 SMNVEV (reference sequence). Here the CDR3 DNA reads TGTGCCAGCAGTGTGGACAGGATGAACACTGAAGCTTTCTTT. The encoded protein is CASSVDRMNTEAFF.

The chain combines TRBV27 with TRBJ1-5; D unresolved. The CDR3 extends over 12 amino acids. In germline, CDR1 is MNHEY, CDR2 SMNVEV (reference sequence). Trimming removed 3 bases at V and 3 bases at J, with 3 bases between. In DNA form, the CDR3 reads TGTGCCAGCAGTTTCAACAATCAGCCCCAGCATTTT. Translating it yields CASSFNNQPQHF.

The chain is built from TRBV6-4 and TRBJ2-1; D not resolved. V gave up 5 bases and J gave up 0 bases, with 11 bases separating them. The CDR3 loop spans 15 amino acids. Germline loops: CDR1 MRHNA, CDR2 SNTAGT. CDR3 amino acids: CASSFSPSSYNEQFF. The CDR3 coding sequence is TGTGCCAGCAGTTTTAGCCCCTCCTCCTACAATGAGCAGTTCTTC.